This entry features one T cell receptor (beta chain) sequence. Germline loops: CDR1 MNHEY, CDR2 SVGAGI. With V trimmed by 7 bases and J by 8 bases, 13 bases remained unmatched. This CDR3 is built from 14 residues. This entry belongs to a study of blood T cell repertoires in COVID-19. The overall study: Samples taken during acute and convalescent COVID-19 were collected in the United States, Italy and Spain. PBMCs, B-cell-depleted T cells, or T cells provided the cDNA or gDNA that made up the material.

The table came from immunoSEQ multiplex PCR; TCRdb's copy has only in-frame clones and leaves some out. The top ten hold nearly 0.55% of the sample, which has over 150,000 clones, 90% seen once. The receptor was isolated from a man in his fifties with acute or convalescent COVID-19. The sequenced material came from peripheral blood. This chain links TRBV6-5 with TRBJ1-2, with 7 bases aligning to TRBD1. The CDR3 region has the DNA TGTGCCAGCAATCAACTCCGACAGGGTCCAGGCTACACCTTC. Its translation: CASNQLRQGPGYTF.